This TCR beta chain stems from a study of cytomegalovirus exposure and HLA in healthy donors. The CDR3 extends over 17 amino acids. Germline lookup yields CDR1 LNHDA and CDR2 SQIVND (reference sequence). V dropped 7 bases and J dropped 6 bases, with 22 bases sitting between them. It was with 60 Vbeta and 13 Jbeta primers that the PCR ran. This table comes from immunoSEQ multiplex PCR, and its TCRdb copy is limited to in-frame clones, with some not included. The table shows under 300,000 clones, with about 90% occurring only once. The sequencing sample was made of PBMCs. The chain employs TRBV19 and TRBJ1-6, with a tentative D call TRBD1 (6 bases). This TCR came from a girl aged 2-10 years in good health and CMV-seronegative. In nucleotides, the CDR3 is TGTGCCAGTACCAAATTCCCCGCCGGGACAACTAATTCACCCCTCCACTTT. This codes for CASTKFPAGTTNSPLHF.